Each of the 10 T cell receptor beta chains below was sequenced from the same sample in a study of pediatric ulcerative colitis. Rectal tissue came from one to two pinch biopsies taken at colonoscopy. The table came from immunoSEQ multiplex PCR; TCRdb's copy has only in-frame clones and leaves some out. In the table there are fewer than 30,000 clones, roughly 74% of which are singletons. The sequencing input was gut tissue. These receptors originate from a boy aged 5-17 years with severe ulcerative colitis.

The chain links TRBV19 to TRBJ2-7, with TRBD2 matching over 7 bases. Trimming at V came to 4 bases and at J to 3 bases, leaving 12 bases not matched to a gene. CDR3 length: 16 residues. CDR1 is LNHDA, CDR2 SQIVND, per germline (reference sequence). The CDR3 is CASSRGLSRDGYEQYF. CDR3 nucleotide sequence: TGTGCCAGTAGTAGGGGACTATCCAGAGATGGCTACGAGCAGTACTTC.

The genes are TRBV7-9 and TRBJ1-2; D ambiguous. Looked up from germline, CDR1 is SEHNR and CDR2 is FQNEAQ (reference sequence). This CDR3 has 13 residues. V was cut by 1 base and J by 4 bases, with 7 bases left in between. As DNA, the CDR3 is TGTGCCAGCAGCTTAGAACAGAGCTATGGCTACACCTTC. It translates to CASSLEQSYGYTF.

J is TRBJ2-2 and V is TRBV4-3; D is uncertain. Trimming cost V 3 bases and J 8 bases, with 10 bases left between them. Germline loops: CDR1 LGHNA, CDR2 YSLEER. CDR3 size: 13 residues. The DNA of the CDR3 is TGCGCCAGCAGCCATCCTGTTACGGGGGAGCTGTTTTTT. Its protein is CASSHPVTGELFF.

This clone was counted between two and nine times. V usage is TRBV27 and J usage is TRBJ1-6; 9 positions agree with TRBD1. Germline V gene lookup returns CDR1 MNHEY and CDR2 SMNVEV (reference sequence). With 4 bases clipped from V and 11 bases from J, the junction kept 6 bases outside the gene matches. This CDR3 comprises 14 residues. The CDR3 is CASSSGTGRTPLHF. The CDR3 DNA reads TGTGCCAGCAGTTCGGGGACAGGGCGGACACCCCTCCACTTT.

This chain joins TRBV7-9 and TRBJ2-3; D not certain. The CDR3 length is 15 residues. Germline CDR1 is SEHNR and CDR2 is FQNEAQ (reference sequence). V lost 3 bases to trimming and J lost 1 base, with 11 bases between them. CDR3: CASSFHDIGTDTQYF. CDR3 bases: TGTGCCAGCAGCTTCCATGACATTGGCACAGATACGCAGTATTTT.

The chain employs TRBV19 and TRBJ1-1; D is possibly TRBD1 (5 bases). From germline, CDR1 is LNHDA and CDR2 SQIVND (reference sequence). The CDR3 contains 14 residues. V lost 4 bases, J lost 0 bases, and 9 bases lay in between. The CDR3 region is CASSTGALNTEAFF. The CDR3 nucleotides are TGTGCCAGTAGTACCGGGGCCCTGAACACTGAAGCTTTCTTT.

CDR3 DNA: TGTGCCAGCAGTGACACCCCTTCTGGGGCCAACGTCCTGACTTTC. Encoded protein: CASSDTPSGANVLTF. The chain employs TRBV6-4 and TRBJ2-6, with D hard to call. The CDR3 has 15 residues. Germline values: CDR1 MRHNA, CDR2 SNTAGT. V lost 2 bases and J lost 1, with 6 bases in between.

In DNA form, the CDR3 reads TGCGCCAGCAGCACAGGGGGACGAGAGACCCAGTACTTC. Its translation: CASSTGGRETQYF. The V gene is TRBV5-1, the J gene TRBJ2-5; TRBD1 agrees at 8 bases. V trimming: 4 bases; J trimming: 4 bases; junction bases outside the gene matches: 3. This CDR3 comprises 13 residues. The germline V gene encodes CDR1 SGHRS and CDR2 YFSETQ.

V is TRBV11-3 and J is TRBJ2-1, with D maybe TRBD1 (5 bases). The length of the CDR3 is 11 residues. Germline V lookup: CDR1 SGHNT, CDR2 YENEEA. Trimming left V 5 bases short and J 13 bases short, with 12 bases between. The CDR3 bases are TGTGCCAGCAGCGTGACAGTTTTCCAGTTCTTC. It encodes CASSVTVFQFF. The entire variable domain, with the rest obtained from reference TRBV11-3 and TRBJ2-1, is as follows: EAGVVQSPRYKIIEKKQPVAFWCNPISGHNTLYWYLQNLGQGPELLIRYENEEAVDDSQLPKDRFSAERLKGVDSTLKIQPAELGDSAVYLCASSVTVFQFFGPGTRLTVL.

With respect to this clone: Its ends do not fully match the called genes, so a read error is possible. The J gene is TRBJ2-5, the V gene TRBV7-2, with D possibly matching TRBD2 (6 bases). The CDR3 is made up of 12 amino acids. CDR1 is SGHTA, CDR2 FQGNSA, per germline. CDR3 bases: TGTGCCAGCAGCCTAGCGAAAGAGACCCAGTACTTC. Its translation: CASSLAKETQYF.